These T cell receptor beta chains were read from a single sample in a study of shared clonotypes between healthy human individuals. TCRdb's copy holds only in-frame clones and misses some; the assay was immunoSEQ multiplex PCR. Here the sample spans roughly 1.4 million clones, 98% being singletons. Sequenced: naive CD4+ T cells sorted from blood. The receptors derive from a man between 25 and 39 years old in good health. The CDR3 runs from the conserved cysteine through the conserved F or W. The D gene is left open where the match is weak. Clone size is shown for a subset of rows, as once, few, many or a class of expanded clone.

J,length,D,V,size,DNA,CDR3
TRBJ2-7,16,TRBD1,TRBV7-6,-,TGTGCCAGCAGCTTAGCGATGCGGCAGGGGGCTGGAGAGCAGTACTTC,CASSLAMRQGAGEQYF
TRBJ2-1,16,TRBD2,TRBV13,-,TGTGCCAGCAGCCCGCGGGGGACTACACTGTCCAATGAGCAGTTCTTC,CASSPRGTTLSNEQFF
TRBJ2-7,13,-,TRBV28,-,TGTGCCAGCACCCGGACAGCACCCTACGAGCAGTACTTC,CASTRTAPYEQYF
TRBJ2-1,18,-,TRBV4-1,-,TGCGCCAGCAGCCAGGAACGGTGGACAGACTCGGTCTACAATGAGCAGTTCTTC,CASSQERWTDSVYNEQFF
TRBJ2-7,11,-,TRBV7-9,once,TGTGCCAGCACGAATTCACACGAGCAGTACTTC,CASTNSHEQYF
TRBJ2-7,13,-,TRBV15,-,TGTGCCACCAGCTCCCGACAGGCCCGGGGGCAGTACTTC,CATSSRQARGQYF
TRBJ2-7,13,-,TRBV28,-,TGTGCCAGTATCACACCCTCAAGGGGCGAGCAGTACTTC,CASITPSRGEQYF
TRBJ2-7,15,TRBD2,TRBV25-1,-,TGTGCCAGCCGGGACCGGGGGGGGTCCTCCTACGAGCAGTACTTC,CASRDRGGSSYEQYF
TRBJ2-2,13,-,TRBV7-6,once,TGTGCCAGCAGCTTAAACGATGGAGGGGAGCTGTTTTTT,CASSLNDGGELFF
TRBJ2-4,14,-,TRBV6-6,-,TGTGCCAGCAGTTTCTCGACAGCCAAAAACATTCAGTACTTC,CASSFSTAKNIQYF
TRBJ2-7,15,-,TRBV7-9,-,TGTGCCAGCAGCTTTCGGGGGGCCCTAGGAAGTGAGCAGTACTTC,CASSFRGALGSEQYF
TRBJ2-5,16,TRBD2,TRBV5-1,-,TGCGCCAGCAGCTTGCCTAGCGGTAACGTCCAAGAGACCCAGTACTTC,CASSLPSGNVQETQYF
TRBJ2-1,15,-,TRBV19,-,TGTGCCAGTACCAAAGGAACAGGTGCCTACAATGAGCAGTTCTTC,CASTKGTGAYNEQFF
TRBJ2-5,11,-,TRBV20-1,-,TGCAGTGCTAGTCACCAAGAGACCCAGTACTTC,CSASHQETQYF
TRBJ2-2,15,-,TRBV7-9,-,TGTGCCAGCAGCAACCCGGGCCCAGGGACCGGGGAGCTGTTTTTT,CASSNPGPGTGELFF
TRBJ2-3,16,TRBD2,TRBV7-3,-,TGTGCCAGCAGCTTAATAGGGAGGGCCAGCACAGATACGCAGTATTTT,CASSLIGRASTDTQYF
TRBJ2-5,16,TRBD1,TRBV5-1,-,TGCGCCAGCAGCAGGGGGGACAGGGGGTACCAAGAGACCCAGTACTTC,CASSRGDRGYQETQYF
TRBJ2-7,15,TRBD1,TRBV5-6,-,TGTGCCAGCAGGGTCCGGGGGACAGGGATGTACGAGCAGTACTTC,CASRVRGTGMYEQYF
TRBJ1-3,13,-,TRBV9,-,TGTGCCAGCTCTTCCGGGCAAGGAAACACCATATATTTT,CASSSGQGNTIYF
TRBJ1-2,12,-,TRBV10-3,-,TGTGCCATCAGCAAGGATCTAGGCGGCTACACCTTC,CAISKDLGGYTF
TRBJ1-5,15,-,TRBV19,once,TGTGCCAGTACCCCGGTTTGGTCTAGCAATCAGCCCCAGCATTTT,CASTPVWSSNQPQHF
TRBJ1-2,15,-,TRBV27,-,TGTGCCAGCAGTTTATCGAATCAGGGAAGCTATGGCTACACCTTC,CASSLSNQGSYGYTF
TRBJ2-1,18,TRBD1,TRBV27,-,TGTGCCAGCAGTTTTCCCTGGACCGGGACAGGGAATAGGGATGAGCAGTTCTTC,CASSFPWTGTGNRDEQFF
TRBJ2-3,15,-,TRBV6-4,-,TGTGCCAGCAGCTCCAGGGGACGGGACACAGATACGCAGTATTTT,CASSSRGRDTDTQYF
TRBJ2-5,15,TRBD1,TRBV6-4,-,TGTGCCAGCAGTGACCCCGGACAGGACCAAGAGACCCAGTACTTC,CASSDPGQDQETQYF
TRBJ2-7,12,-,TRBV6-5,-,TGTGCCAGCAGTTACGGGGGAATCGAGCAGTACTTC,CASSYGGIEQYF
TRBJ2-5,16,-,TRBV5-1,-,TGCGCCAGCAGCAAAGACCCGGTCAAGCTCCGGGAGACCCAGTACTTC,CASSKDPVKLRETQYF
TRBJ2-7,14,-,TRBV27,-,TGTGCCAGCAGTCGCTACAGGGTTCCCTACGAGCAGTACTTC,CASSRYRVPYEQYF
TRBJ1-2,11,TRBD1,TRBV29-1,-,TGCAGCGCCCAGGGGGCGGAAGGCTACACCTTC,CSAQGAEGYTF
TRBJ1-2,13,-,TRBV5-4,once,TGTGCCAGCTCACTTACAGCTAACTATGGCTACACCTTC,CASSLTANYGYTF
TRBJ2-2,18,TRBD1,TRBV5-1,-,TGCGCCAGCAGCTTGGTCGGCAGGGGGCGCAGAAATACCGGGGAGCTGTTTTTT,CASSLVGRGRRNTGELFF
TRBJ2-7,21,TRBD1,TRBV18,-,TGTGCCAGCTCACGTACAAGACCCGGGACAGGGGGCGCGGGAATCTCCTACGAGCAGTACTTC,CASSRTRPGTGGAGISYEQYF
TRBJ1-4,18,-,TRBV2,-,TGTGCCAGCAGTTGGACGCCGAGCCGTGCCAACCCGAATGAAAAACTGTTTTTT,CASSWTPSRANPNEKLFF
TRBJ2-1,14,TRBD2,TRBV6-6,-,TGTGCCAGCACCGGGACTAGTCCCGTCTATGAGCAGTTCTTC,CASTGTSPVYEQFF
TRBJ2-7,11,-,TRBV28,-,TGTGCCAGCAGGGGCGTCTACGAGCAGTACTTC,CASRGVYEQYF
TRBJ2-5,15,-,TRBV9,-,TGTGCCAGCAGCGTAGCAGATTGGGCAGCGGAGACCCAGTACTTC,CASSVADWAAETQYF
TRBJ2-1,14,-,TRBV7-9,-,TGTGCCAGCAGCTTAGTCCACAAGGACAATGAGCAGTTCTTC,CASSLVHKDNEQFF
TRBJ1-2,16,-,TRBV7-9,once,TGTGCCAGCAGCTTAGCTGTAGGTGATCCTAACTATGGCTACACCTTC,CASSLAVGDPNYGYTF
TRBJ2-5,8,-,TRBV7-8,-,TGTGCCAGCACCCCTCAGTACTTC,CASTPQYF
TRBJ2-7,15,TRBD2,TRBV5-4,-,TGTGCCAGCAGCCCGCCAGGACTAGTCGGCTACGAGCAGTACTTC,CASSPPGLVGYEQYF
TRBJ2-7,16,TRBD2,TRBV19,-,TGTGCCAGTAGTCCCCTACTAGCGGGATCTTTCTACGAGCAGTACTTC,CASSPLLAGSFYEQYF
TRBJ2-1,13,TRBD1,TRBV5-5,once,TGTGCCAGCACCCGGCAGGGGGCCAATGAGCAGTTCTTC,CASTRQGANEQFF
TRBJ1-1,13,-,TRBV6-5,-,TGTGCCAGCAGTTACTCGAAACAGGCCGAAGCTTTCTTT,CASSYSKQAEAFF
TRBJ1-3,15,-,TRBV5-1,-,TGCGCCAGCAGCTTAGTTCCCGGGGGAGGAAACACCATATATTTT,CASSLVPGGGNTIYF
TRBJ2-1,14,TRBD2,TRBV7-2,-,TGTGCCAGCAGCAGGACTAGCGGGAGTAATGAGCAGTTCTTC,CASSRTSGSNEQFF
TRBJ2-3,14,-,TRBV5-1,once,TGCGCCAGCAGCTTGACGGGAGTTGCCGATACGCAGTATTTT,CASSLTGVADTQYF